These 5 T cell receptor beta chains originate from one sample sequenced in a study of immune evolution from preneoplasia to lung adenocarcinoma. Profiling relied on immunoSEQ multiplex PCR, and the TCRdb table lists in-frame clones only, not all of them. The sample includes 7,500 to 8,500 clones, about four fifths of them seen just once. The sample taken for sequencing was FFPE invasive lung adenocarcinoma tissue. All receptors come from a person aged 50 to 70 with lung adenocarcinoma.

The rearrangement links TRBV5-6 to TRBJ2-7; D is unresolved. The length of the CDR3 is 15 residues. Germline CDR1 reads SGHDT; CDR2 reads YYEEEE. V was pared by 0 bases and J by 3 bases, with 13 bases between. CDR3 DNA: TGTGCCAGCAGCTTGGTGGCCACCCATGTCTACGAGCAGTACTTC. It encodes CASSLVATHVYEQYF.

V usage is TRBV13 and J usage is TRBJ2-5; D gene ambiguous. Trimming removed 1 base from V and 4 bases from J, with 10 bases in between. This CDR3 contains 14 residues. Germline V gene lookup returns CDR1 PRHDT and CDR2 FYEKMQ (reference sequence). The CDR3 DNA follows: TGTGCCAGCAGCTTAGTTACCGAAGGAGAGACCCAGTACTTC. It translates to CASSLVTEGETQYF.

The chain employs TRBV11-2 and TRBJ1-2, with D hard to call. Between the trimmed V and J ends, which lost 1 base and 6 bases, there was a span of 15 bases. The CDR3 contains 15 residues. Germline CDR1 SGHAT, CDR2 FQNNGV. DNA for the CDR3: TGTGCCAGCAGCTTAGTCGGAGGGAGCTACGATGGCTACACCTTC. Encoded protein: CASSLVGGSYDGYTF.

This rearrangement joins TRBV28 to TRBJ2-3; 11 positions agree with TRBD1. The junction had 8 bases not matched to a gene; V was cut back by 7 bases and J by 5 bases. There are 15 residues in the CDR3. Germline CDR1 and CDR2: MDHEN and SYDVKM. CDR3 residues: CASTGQGAVVDTQYF. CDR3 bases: TGTGCCAGCACAGGACAGGGGGCGGTAGTAGATACGCAGTATTTT.

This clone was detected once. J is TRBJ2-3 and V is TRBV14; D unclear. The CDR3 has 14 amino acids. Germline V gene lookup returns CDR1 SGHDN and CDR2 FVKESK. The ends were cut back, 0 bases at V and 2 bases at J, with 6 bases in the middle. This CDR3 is CASSQDRATDTQYF. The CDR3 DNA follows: TGTGCCAGCAGCCAAGATAGGGCCACAGATACGCAGTATTTT.